These 27 T cell receptor beta chains share one sample of origin, sequenced in a study of control samples from healthy donors and cancer patients. Generated by immunoSEQ multiplex PCR, the TCRdb table keeps only in-frame clones and is missing some. The table includes approximately 160,000 clones, roughly 90% detected once. The sample was blood. The receptors were sampled from a woman aged 25 to 39 in good health.

This chain connects TRBV28 to TRBJ1-2; no firm D call. Trimming shortened V by 5 bases and J by 0 bases, and 10 bases separated the two germline ends. Germline CDR1 is MDHEN and CDR2 is SYDVKM. The CDR3 has 14 amino acids. CDR3 in DNA: TGTGCCAGCAGTGACACTATCCCTAACTATGGCTACACCTTC. Translating gives CASSDTIPNYGYTF.

This clone came up a few times. The rearrangement links TRBV27 to TRBJ1-1, with TRBD1 as a possible D gene (6 bases). The CDR3 runs to 14 residues. V dropped 6 bases and J dropped 5 bases, with 16 bases sitting between them. The germline V gene encodes CDR1 MNHEY and CDR2 SMNVEV (reference sequence). The CDR3 bases are TGTGCCAGCAGCCCCCAGGGGACTAGGACTGAAGCTTTCTTT. Protein product: CASSPQGTRTEAFF.

J is TRBJ2-1 and V is TRBV6-6; the D is unclear. Germline V gene sequence: CDR1 MNHNY, CDR2 SVGAGI (reference sequence). The V and J ends lost 2 bases and 6 bases respectively, with 11 bases between them. The CDR3 spans 14 residues. DNA for the CDR3: TGTGCCAGCAGTTACCTGGACCTGCGCAATGAGCAGTTCTTC. Amino acid sequence: CASSYLDLRNEQFF.

This clone occurred a few times. J is TRBJ2-3 and V is TRBV7-2, with no clear D. The CDR3 extends over 13 amino acids. Looked up from germline, CDR1 is SGHTA and CDR2 is FQGNSA. V shed 0 bases and J shed 2 bases, with 3 bases lying between them. Written as DNA, the CDR3 is TGTGCCAGCAGCTTAGCCTTCACAGATACGCAGTATTTT. Its translation is CASSLAFTDTQYF.

The genes are TRBV4-1 and TRBJ1-2; no clear D gene. The V end was cut by 1 base, the J end by 2 bases, with 11 bases between. The CDR3 runs 15 residues. CDR1 and CDR2 from the germline V gene are MGHRA and YSYEKL. CDR3 sequence reads: CASSQGAPGNYGYTF. The CDR3 nucleotides are TGCGCCAGCAGCCAAGGGGCTCCTGGGAACTATGGCTACACCTTC.

This clone was seen only a few times. The chain has TRBV4-1 and TRBJ1-6; the D is unclear. With 1 base removed from V and 9 bases from J, the gap between germline ends came to 10 bases. Germline V gene data show CDR1 as MGHRA and CDR2 as YSYEKL. The CDR3 totals 14 residues. CDR3 amino acids: CASSQALSFSPLHF. CDR3 bases: TGCGCCAGCAGCCAAGCATTGTCGTTTTCACCCCTCCACTTT.

The chain combines TRBV12-3 or TRBV12-4 with TRBJ2-2; 10 nucleotides align to TRBD1. Unmatched junction bases numbered 2, after V lost 6 bases and J lost 7 bases. This CDR3 comprises 13 residues. The CDR3 sequence: CASRGQGFGELFF. The CDR3 region has the DNA TGTGCCAGCAGGGGACAGGGGTTCGGGGAGCTGTTTTTT.

V usage is TRBV4-2 and J usage is TRBJ2-5, with a weak D call TRBD2 (7 bases). V lost 4 bases and J 1 base, leaving 13 bases between the germline ends. This CDR3 is built from 15 residues. Germline CDR1 and CDR2: LGHNA and YNFKEQ. The CDR3 DNA reads TGTGCCAGCAGCCCGGGGGGCGGCCCCCAAGAGACCCAGTACTTC. Its protein is CASSPGGGPQETQYF.

The J gene is TRBJ2-1, the V gene TRBV11-2; the match to TRBD2 covers 8 bases. Germline CDR1 SGHAT, CDR2 FQNNGV. The J segment lost 5 bases and the V segment lost 4 bases, leaving 13 bases of the junction unmatched. CDR3 length: 17 amino acids. The CDR3 spells CASSYYTRGSGNNEQFF. The CDR3 DNA follows: TGTGCCAGCAGCTATTACACCAGGGGTAGCGGGAACAATGAGCAGTTCTTC. Based on the CDR3 plus reference TRBV11-2 and TRBJ2-1, the full variable domain is EAGVAQSPRYKIIEKRQSVAFWCNPISGHATLYWYQQILGQGPKLLIQFQNNGVVDDSQLPKDRFSAERLKGVDSTLKIQPAKLEDSAVYLCASSYYTRGSGNNEQFFGPGTRLTVL.

This clone was picked up one time. The genes are TRBV5-1 and TRBJ2-7; D remains ambiguous. Per germline, CDR1 SGHRS and CDR2 YFSETQ. V was clipped by 0 bases and J by 1 base, with 5 bases between them. CDR3 length equals 13 residues. The CDR3 here is CASSLGQSYEQYF. The CDR3, as DNA: TGCGCCAGCAGCTTGGGGCAGTCCTACGAGCAGTACTTC.

The V call is TRBV28, the J call TRBJ1-4, with 7 bases aligning to TRBD1. Germline V CDR1 and CDR2: MDHEN, SYDVKM. This CDR3 has 13 amino acids. Losses at the gene ends were 6 bases for V and 8 bases for J; bases not matched to a gene: 6. The CDR3 here is CASSPGQLEKLFF. CDR3 sequence (DNA): TGTGCCAGCAGCCCGGGACAGCTAGAAAAACTGTTTTTT.

V and J are TRBV28 and TRBJ2-7; D is unresolved. Germline V gene sequence: CDR1 MDHEN, CDR2 SYDVKM. This CDR3 contains 14 residues. Trimming pared 2 bases from V and 7 bases from J, leaving 15 bases between. The CDR3 DNA follows: TGTGCCAGCAGTTTAGGCGGACGACCCCTGGAGCAGTACTTC. It translates to CASSLGGRPLEQYF.

The chain has TRBV30 and TRBJ2-7, with a weak D call TRBD2 (6 bases). This CDR3 region has 16 residues. The V end lost 2 bases, the J end lost 0 bases, and 17 bases lay between the germline ends. Looked up from germline, CDR1 is GTSNPN and CDR2 is SVGIG (reference sequence). In nucleotides, the CDR3 is TGTGCCTGGAGTTTCGGACATAGCGGATCCTCCTACGAGCAGTACTTC. Its translation: CAWSFGHSGSSYEQYF.

V and J are TRBV7-2 and TRBJ2-7; 10 bases line up with TRBD2. This CDR3 has 16 amino acids. Trimming removed 2 bases from V and 0 bases from J; junction bases left unmatched: 4. CDR1 and CDR2 from the germline V gene are SGHTA and FQGNSA. CDR3 sequence reads: CASSLQASGSSYEQYF. The CDR3 nucleotides are TGTGCCAGCAGCTTACAAGCTAGCGGGAGCTCCTACGAGCAGTACTTC.

This clone was counted a single time. V is TRBV5-1 and J is TRBJ2-2; D perhaps matches TRBD2 (6 bases). The CDR3 is made up of 15 amino acids. From germline, CDR1 is SGHRS and CDR2 YFSETQ. V lost 8 bases and J lost 4, with 18 bases in between. CDR3 DNA: TGCGCCAGTAACCCCCCCGGCGGGGCCACCGGGGAGCTGTTTTTT. It encodes CASNPPGGATGELFF. Complete variable domain (other parts from reference TRBV5-1 and TRBJ2-2): KAGVTQTPRYLIKTRGQQVTLSCSPISGHRSVSWYQQTPGQGLQFLFEYFSETQRNKGNFPGRFSGRQFSNSRSEMNVSTLELGDSALYLCASNPPGGATGELFFGEGSRLTVL.

The DNA for the CDR3 is TGTGCCAGCAGCTTATGGCAGGGCCCCACAGATACGCAGTATTTT. This gives the protein CASSLWQGPTDTQYF. This chain uses TRBV7-9 with TRBJ2-3; weak D call: TRBD1 (5 bases). V was cut by 2 bases and J by 2 bases, with 11 bases left in between. The CDR3 is made up of 15 amino acids. Germline V gene data show CDR1 as SEHNR and CDR2 as FQNEAQ (reference sequence).

The chain couples TRBV12-3 or TRBV12-4 to TRBJ1-6; D is undetermined. CDR3 length: 12 residues. V was clipped by 2 bases and J by 11 bases, with 7 bases between them. The CDR3 nucleotides are TGTGCCAGCAGTTTAAGGGCAGCACCCCTCCACTTT. Residues: CASSLRAAPLHF.

The chain has TRBV5-1 and TRBJ1-1; 10 bases are a match to TRBD1. J gave up 5 bases and V 4 bases, and 5 bases lay outside the gene matches. The germline V gene has CDR1 SGHRS and CDR2 YFSETQ. The CDR3 loop spans 14 amino acids. The CDR3 protein is CASSLRTGGTEAFF. In nucleotides, the CDR3 is TGCGCCAGCAGCCTTCGGACAGGGGGTACTGAAGCTTTCTTT.

The CDR3 here is CASSRTSGSTDTQYF. The CDR3 DNA sequence: TGTGCCAGCAGCCGGACTAGCGGGAGCACAGATACGCAGTATTTT. V usage is TRBV6-4 and J usage is TRBJ2-3; 11 bases align to TRBD2. The length of the CDR3 is 15 residues. Germline trimming cut 6 bases from V and 0 bases from J; bases unmatched to any gene: 2. Germline CDR1 MRHNA, CDR2 SNTAGT.

The chain's CDR3 is CASSLLPVGGNEQFF. In DNA form, the CDR3 reads TGTGCCAGTAGTTTGCTCCCCGTCGGGGGCAATGAGCAGTTCTTC. J is TRBJ2-1 and V is TRBV19, with D possibly TRBD2 on 6 matching bases. Germline-derived CDR1 and CDR2 are LNHDA and SQIVND (reference sequence). CDR3 size: 15 residues. V was cut by 5 bases and J by 6 bases, with 17 bases left in between.

In regard to this clone: Other DNA sequences within the sample encode an identical CDR3. The chain carries TRBV28 and TRBJ1-5; D is possibly TRBD1 (6 bases). Trimming took off 2 bases at V and 7 bases at J, with 15 bases between the two ends. This CDR3 comprises 15 residues. Germline V gene data show CDR1 as MDHEN and CDR2 as SYDVKM. Here the CDR3 reads CASSLGGGGRQPQHF. DNA for the CDR3: TGTGCCAGCAGTTTAGGGGGAGGGGGGCGGCAGCCCCAGCATTTT.

The chain employs TRBV6-4 and TRBJ2-2; the D gene could be TRBD1 or TRBD2 (5 bases each). Germline CDR1 reads MRHNA; CDR2 reads SNTAGT. V lost 9 bases to trimming and J lost 5 bases, with 13 bases between them. CDR3 length: 13 residues. The CDR3 is CASSGTSTGELFF. CDR3 coding DNA: TGTGCCAGTTCCGGGACCTCAACCGGGGAGCTGTTTTTT.

This clone was detected once. The gene calls are TRBV2 and TRBJ1-2, with a possible D match to TRBD1 (5 bases). The V end was cut by 7 bases, the J end by 2 bases, with 11 bases between. The CDR3 has 13 residues. CDR1 and CDR2 from the germline V gene are SNHLY and FYNNEI. In DNA, the CDR3 is TGTGCCAGCACCGGGACTTCAAACTATGGCTACACCTTC. It is translated as CASTGTSNYGYTF.

This clone was detected only once. This sequence joins TRBV20-1 and TRBJ2-7; D gene uncertain. With 4 bases removed from V and 3 bases from J, the gap between germline ends came to 4 bases. The CDR3 has 10 amino acids. Germline V lookup: CDR1 DFQATT, CDR2 SNEGSKA (reference sequence). CDR3 DNA: TGCAGTGCTAACGGCTACGAGCAGTACTTC. It codes for CSANGYEQYF.

This chain connects TRBV10-1 to TRBJ1-5, with D possibly matching TRBD1 (5 bases). The CDR3 totals 14 residues. Germline CDR1 is WNHNN and CDR2 is SYGVQD (reference sequence). V dropped 2 bases and J dropped 2 bases, with 7 bases sitting between them. The CDR3 DNA follows: TGCGCCAGCAGTGAGGGGGCCGGCAATCAGCCCCAGCATTTT. Translating it yields CASSEGAGNQPQHF.

This clone was seen once. The chain couples TRBV10-1 to TRBJ2-2; D not certain. There are 13 residues in the CDR3. Deletions cut 6 bases from V and 1 base from J, with 6 bases between. Germline lookup yields CDR1 WNHNN and CDR2 SYGVQD (reference sequence). This CDR3 is CASRAGNTGELFF. The CDR3 nucleotides are TGCGCCAGCAGGGCAGGGAACACCGGGGAGCTGTTTTTT.

This rearrangement joins TRBV3-1 (or the pseudogene TRBV3-2) to TRBJ2-6; D might be TRBD1 (5 bases). The ends were cut back, 4 bases at V and 2 bases at J, with 9 bases in the middle. From germline, CDR1 is LGHDT and CDR2 YNNKEL (reference sequence). The CDR3 contains 15 residues. In DNA, the CDR3 is TGTGCCAGCAGCCTAAGGGGCGCTGGGGCCAACGTCCTGACTTTC. Translation gives CASSLRGAGANVLTF.